Reported below is one TCR beta chain. Its antigen is unidentified. V lost 2 bases to trimming and J lost 4 bases, with 20 bases between them. The CDR3 has 17 residues. The germline CDR1 and CDR2 sequences are SGHTA and FQGNSA. The repertoire was sequenced with immunoSEQ multiplex PCR; TCRdb's copy has only in-frame clones and lacks some. Seen here are about 94,000 clones, roughly 87% observed once, and the top ten hold around 0.3%. This sample is drawn from a study of OX40 agonist ivuxolimab in advanced cancers. For the study at large: Of the participants, 40% to 50% had some prior anti-PD-1, anti-PD-L1 or anti-CTLA-4 therapy, which was allowed. Regarding the study as a whole: There were also nonresponders showing low normalized T-cell clonal expansion. Among T cells, CD8+ cells averaged more expanded clones than CD4+ cells.

The sequencing here drew on CD4+ or CD8+ T cells sorted from blood, taken in a trial of the OX40 agonist ivuxolimab. This receptor was taken from an adult with an advanced solid tumor such as melanoma, head and neck, liver or kidney cancer. The J gene is TRBJ2-5, the V gene TRBV7-2, with D hard to call. The CDR3: CASSLQVTRQQLETQYF. The CDR3 DNA follows: TGTGCCAGCAGCTTACAGGTGACACGCCAACAATTAGAGACCCAGTACTTC.